The table lists the clone carrying this T cell receptor (beta chain) with a count of one. Its antigen remains unknown. With V trimmed by 6 bases and J by 5 bases, 10 bases remained unmatched. This CDR3 contains 14 residues. Germline lookup yields CDR1 MDHEN and CDR2 SYDVKM. This entry comes from a study of T cell repertoires in cytomegalovirus infection. The overall study: Use of recently identified HLA-C-restricted and well-studied HLA-B-restricted CMV epitopes was part of the study. CMV infection plus the matching HLA type was flagged by public TCR beta signatures.

Findings of the study overall: The ex vivo response was dominated by HLA-C-restricted CMV-specific TCR beta clonotypes.

One entry per CDR3 protein, called by TCRdb with MiXCR from the reads. The data hold around 300,000 distinct CDR3 sequences, with roughly 21% observed a single time. This chain connects TRBV28 to TRBJ2-7; TRBD1 aligns across 7 bases. Here the sequenced sample was cultured PBMCs, taken from culture after CMV antigen stimulation. The sequence was collected from a human donor in good health (CMV status not recorded). Some clones in this sample may be carry-over from other donors' samples. CDR3 sequence (DNA): TGTGCCAGCAGGCCAGGACAGGCCAGTGACGAGCAGTACTTC. It encodes CASRPGQASDEQYF.